The 2 T cell receptor beta chains given below trace back to one sample, sequenced in a study of blood T cells in healthy people across ages. Sample-barcoded 5' priming and a J-beta primer mix drove a second PCR of about 7 to 12 cycles. TCRdb itself ran the 5' RACE reads through MiXCR, one entry per CDR3 protein. The sample has some 760,000 distinct CDR3 sequences, more than 20% seen once. The sample also formed part of further work on T cells of mothers and their children.

Sequences were obtained from blood. These receptors were obtained from a boy younger than 18 in good health.

The chain carries TRBV7-3 and TRBJ1-1; 8 bases are shared with TRBD1. The V gene end was trimmed by 5 bases and the J gene end by 1 base; junction bases not matched to a gene: 9. This CDR3 is built from 16 residues. Germline loops: CDR1 SGHTA, CDR2 FQGTGA. The CDR3 loop reads CASSPKTGAPNTEAFF. CDR3 DNA sequence: TGTGCCAGCAGCCCAAAGACAGGGGCCCCGAACACTGAAGCTTTCTTT.

The chain couples TRBV13 to TRBJ2-1, with a weak D call TRBD2 (6 bases). V was shortened by 5 bases and J by 5 bases, with 13 bases between the two germline ends. Per the germline V gene, CDR1 is PRHDT and CDR2 is FYEKMQ (reference sequence). This CDR3 is built from 14 residues. CDR3 sequence (DNA): TGTGCCAGCAGCCCCCCCCGGGAGAACAATGAGCAGTTCTTC. Its protein product is CASSPPRENNEQFF.